Following are 24 T cell receptor beta chains from one sample sequenced in a study of T cell clusters in autoimmune cytopenias. TRB rearrangements were amplified by touch-down multiplex PCR with mixed TRB-A/B primers. TCRdb reanalyzed the multiplex PCR reads and collapses them to one entry per CDR3 protein, without DNA. This table lists around 4,400 distinct CDR3 sequences. Roughly 38,000 genome equivalents of blood DNA were amplified for TRB. The sample taken for sequencing was peripheral blood. The receptor source for this set is a human donor with an autoimmune cytopenia or autoimmune hepatitis (not recorded which).

This chain links TRBV18 with TRBJ2-7; the D call from TCRdb, TRBD1, cannot be confirmed without DNA. The CDR3 loop spans 14 amino acids. Germline CDR1 and CDR2: KGHSH and LQKENI. CDR3: CASSVQTGETEQYF.

The chain couples TRBV19 to TRBJ2-7; TCRdb gives TRBD2 as the D gene, but with no DNA this cannot be confirmed. The CDR3 has 16 residues. Per the germline V gene, CDR1 is LNHDA and CDR2 is SQIVND (reference sequence). The CDR3 reads CASSIPGTSGSGTQYF.

This clonotype is classed as medium-sized by frequency. The chain is built from TRBV6-6 and TRBJ2-5. Germline CDR1 reads MNHNY; CDR2 reads SVGAGI (reference sequence). The CDR3 covers 11 residues. The CDR3: CASSYQETQYF.

This clonotype shows up as medium-sized (0.01 to 0.1%) by frequency. The chain has TRBV19 and TRBJ2-7. The CDR3 is 12 residues long. Germline CDR1 and CDR2: LNHDA and SQIVND (reference sequence). This CDR3 reads CASKDHRYEQYF.

This clonotype is medium-sized by frequency. The chain recombines TRBV6-4 with TRBJ2-2; checking the TCRdb D call of TRBD2 is not possible without DNA. The CDR3 runs 17 residues. CDR1 MRHNA and CDR2 SNTAGT come from the germline V gene. CDR3 protein: CASSGLAGGPDTGELFF.

The chain is built from TRBV29-1 and TRBJ2-3; TCRdb calls TRBD1, which cannot be checked without DNA. This CDR3 contains 16 residues. Germline CDR1 reads SQVTM; CDR2 reads ANQGSEA. The CDR3 sequence is CSVDVRGQGPHDTQYF.

The chain couples TRBV19 to TRBJ2-7; TCRdb designates TRBD2, a call that cannot be tested without DNA. CDR1 is LNHDA, CDR2 SQIVND, per germline (reference sequence). CDR3 size: 17 residues. The CDR3 here is CASSGGLAGGLLYEQYF.

CDR3 sequence reads: CASSRGTRLMNEQYF. The chain has TRBV12-3 or TRBV12-4 and TRBJ2-7; TCRdb gives TRBD2 as the D gene, but with no DNA this cannot be confirmed. This CDR3 is built from 15 residues.

The chain uses TRBV6-1 and TRBJ2-7; TCRdb indicates TRBD2, and absent DNA this call remains unverified. The CDR3 is made up of 14 amino acids. Germline-derived CDR1 and CDR2 are MNHNS and SASEGT. CDR3 loop: CATWGVSGSYEQYF.

V and J are TRBV5-1 and TRBJ2-7; the TCRdb call, TRBD1, lacks DNA for checking. The CDR3 contains 15 residues. Germline CDR1 reads SGHRS; CDR2 reads YFSETQ. The CDR3 sequence: CASGPGGTYDHEQYF.

This chain uses TRBV18 with TRBJ2-3. This CDR3 contains 13 residues. Germline assignment: CDR1 KGHSH and CDR2 LQKENI. CDR3: CASSSDITDTQYF.

The V and J genes are TRBV19 and TRBJ2-2; with no DNA, the TCRdb D assignment of TRBD1 cannot be verified. Germline V CDR1 and CDR2: LNHDA, SQIVND (reference sequence). The CDR3 is 15 residues long. The CDR3 is CASTGWGTNTGELFF.

The chain uses TRBV11-1 and TRBJ1-4. This CDR3 comprises 11 residues. The V gene's germline CDR1 is SGHAT and CDR2 FQDESV (reference sequence). The CDR3 loop is CASSLGEKLFF.

This chain joins TRBV12-3 or TRBV12-4 and TRBJ1-4. The CDR3 has 15 amino acids. CDR3 amino acids: CASSLARRVVEKLFF.

By frequency, this clonotype registers medium-sized. The rearrangement links TRBV29-1 to TRBJ2-5. The CDR3 length is 13 residues. The germline CDR1 and CDR2 sequences are SQVTM and ANQGSEA. This CDR3 reads CSVDTGSQETQYF.

The rearrangement uses TRBV6-5 and TRBJ1-2; as DNA is missing, the TRBD1 call by TCRdb cannot be tested. The germline V gene encodes CDR1 MNHEY and CDR2 SVGAGI. The CDR3 is 12 residues long. CDR3 amino acids: CASRGTNAGYTF.

The rearrangement uses TRBV6-1 and TRBJ2-7; without DNA, the TCRdb call of TRBD1 cannot be checked. Germline lookup yields CDR1 MNHNS and CDR2 SASEGT. The CDR3 covers 15 residues. The CDR3: CASRIGTGGSYEQYF.

Frequency places this clonotype as large. This chain joins TRBV29-1 and TRBJ1-1; without DNA, the TCRdb call of TRBD1 cannot be checked. The CDR3 length is 13 residues. CDR1 and CDR2 (germline): SQVTM, ANQGSEA. CDR3 in amino acids: CSATRGVGTEAFF. Filled out from reference TRBV29-1 and TRBJ1-1, the complete variable domain reads SAVISQKPSRDICQRGTSLTIQCQVDSQVTMMFWYRQQPGQSLTLIATANQGSEATYESGFVIDKFPISRPNLTFSTLTVSNMSPEDSSIYLCSATRGVGTEAFFGQGTRLTVV.

By frequency, this clonotype is medium-sized. The rearrangement joins TRBV29-1 to TRBJ2-1; no DNA is available, so the TRBD2 call from TCRdb remains unchecked. The CDR3 covers 13 residues. The V gene's germline CDR1 is SQVTM and CDR2 ANQGSEA. CDR3 amino acids: CSVGPSGRDEQFF.

The rearrangement joins TRBV19 to TRBJ2-1. CDR1 and CDR2 from the germline V gene are LNHDA and SQIVND (reference sequence). There are 15 residues in the CDR3. CDR3 amino acids: CASSIKHQSYNEQFF.

This clonotype is classed as medium-sized by frequency. The rearrangement joins TRBV18 to TRBJ2-5; checking the TCRdb D call of TRBD1 is not possible without DNA. The CDR3 has 14 residues. Germline loops: CDR1 KGHSH, CDR2 LQKENI. CDR3 sequence reads: CASSPGTGEETQYF.

This clonotype ranks as large in terms of frequency. The J gene is TRBJ1-4, the V gene TRBV29-1. The CDR3 runs 13 residues. CDR1 SQVTM and CDR2 ANQGSEA come from the germline V gene. This chain's CDR3 is CSVSPNFNEKLFF.

The chain has TRBV20-1 and TRBJ2-3; with no DNA, the TCRdb D assignment of TRBD2 cannot be verified. CDR1 is DFQATT, CDR2 SNEGSKA, per germline (reference sequence). This CDR3 has 13 amino acids. This CDR3 reads CSASGRGADTQYF.

The chain joins TRBV5-1 to TRBJ2-1. Germline-derived CDR1 and CDR2 are SGHRS and YFSETQ. The CDR3 has 13 amino acids. CDR3 loop: CASSLDVYNEQFF.